This TCR beta chain came from a study of blood T cells in healthy people across ages. The V end was cut by 7 bases, the J end by 8 bases, with 24 bases between. The V gene's germline CDR1 is MNHEY and CDR2 SMNVEV (reference sequence). The CDR3 consists of 16 residues. A second about 6 to 12 cycle PCR used barcoded and J-beta primers. TCRdb fed the 5' RACE reads into MiXCR, producing one record per CDR3 protein. The sample consists of approximately 800,000 distinct CDR3 sequences, about 53% of them appearing once. The sample holds a few counts of this clonotype. The sample taken for sequencing was blood. The TCR comes from an elderly man in good health. This chain joins TRBV27 and TRBJ2-1; TRBD1 is a possible D gene (6 bases). The CDR3 nucleotides read TGTGCCAGCAACTACGCCCGGGACGGCCCAGGGGATGAGCAGTTCTTC. As protein: CASNYARDGPGDEQFF.